Sequencing of this T cell receptor (beta chain) was carried out in a study of blood T cell repertoires in COVID-19. The wider study: The analysed material was cDNA or gDNA that came from T cells, B-cell-depleted T cells, or PBMCs.

V lost 4 bases and J lost 1, with 10 bases in between. This CDR3 comprises 14 residues. From germline, CDR1 is SGHAT and CDR2 FQNNGV. Authors' methods: Cell counts per sample came from amplifying reference gene primers. Sequencing was performed with immunoSEQ multiplex PCR; in TCRdb, only in-frame clones are kept and a portion is missing. V, J and clone size are those of that table, while D and trimming were read from the DNA. The data contain 25,000 to 30,000 clones, about 80% of them singletons. The sequenced sample consisted of peripheral blood. This TCR was recovered from a man aged 65-85 years with acute or convalescent COVID-19. The V gene is TRBV11-2, the J gene TRBJ1-1; D unresolved. The CDR3 reads CASSWRSRNTEAFF. The CDR3 DNA reads TGTGCCAGCAGCTGGAGGAGCAGGAACACTGAAGCTTTCTTT.